Below, 8 T cell receptor beta chains from the same sample are listed, as sequenced in a study of blood T cell repertoires in COVID-19. The assay was immunoSEQ multiplex PCR, and TCRdb's table has in-frame clones only and misses some. The table has about 150,000 clones, less than 95% seen once. The sample comprised peripheral blood. The source is a man aged 50-59 years with acute or convalescent COVID-19.

The chain has TRBV6-5 and TRBJ2-3, with 7 positions matching TRBD1. The CDR3 totals 14 residues. J lost 2 bases, V lost 5 bases, and 4 bases had no gene match. The germline V gene encodes CDR1 MNHEY and CDR2 SVGAGI. The CDR3 protein is CASSKTGITDTQYF. DNA of the CDR3: TGTGCCAGCAGTAAGACAGGGATCACAGATACGCAGTATTTT.

The rearrangement joins TRBV7-2 to TRBJ2-1; D is possibly TRBD2 (5 bases). The germline V gene encodes CDR1 SGHTA and CDR2 FQGNSA. The CDR3 spans 13 residues. Trimming stripped 2 bases from V and 9 bases from J, with 11 bases between. For the CDR3, the DNA is TGTGCCAGCAGCTTATCCGGGATCGTTGAGCAGTTCTTC. Protein: CASSLSGIVEQFF.

The CDR3 loop reads CASSHAGNQPQHF. The CDR3 bases are TGTGCCAGCAGTCACGCGGGCAATCAGCCCCAGCATTTT. This chain connects TRBV6-5 to TRBJ1-5, with unresolved D. This CDR3 has 13 residues. The germline V and J ends were trimmed by 5 bases and 2 bases, with 7 bases remaining between them. Germline CDR1 and CDR2: MNHEY and SVGAGI.

This sequence joins TRBV7-3 and TRBJ1-1, with unresolved D. V lost 2 bases, J lost 1 base, and 8 bases lay in between. The CDR3 has 14 residues. Germline lookup yields CDR1 SGHTA and CDR2 FQGTGA. The CDR3 protein is CASSLGHQNTEAFF. As DNA, the CDR3 is TGTGCCAGCAGCTTAGGGCACCAGAACACTGAAGCTTTCTTT.

The rearrangement links TRBV7-8 to TRBJ1-1; no definite D call. V was cut by 0 bases and J by 0 bases, with 5 bases left in between. The CDR3 consists of 14 residues. Germline values: CDR1 SGHVS, CDR2 FQNEAQ. Here the CDR3 DNA reads TGTGCCAGCAGCTTAGCATACATGAACACTGAAGCTTTCTTT. This codes for CASSLAYMNTEAFF. Drawing the rest from reference TRBV7-8 and TRBJ1-1, the complete variable domain is GAGVSQSPRYKVAKRGQDVALRCDPISGHVSLFWYQQALGQGPEFLTYFQNEAQLDKSGLPSDRFFAERPEGSVSTLKIQRTQQEDSAVYLCASSLAYMNTEAFFGQGTRLTVV.

V and J are TRBV4-3 and TRBJ2-6; D gene unclear. The germline gives CDR1 LGHNA, CDR2 YSLEER. V was cut by 6 bases and J by 3 bases, with 6 bases left in between. The length of the CDR3 is 13 residues. The CDR3 spells CASRGIGANVLTF. In DNA, the CDR3 is TGCGCCAGCAGGGGCATTGGGGCCAACGTCCTGACTTTC.

The genes are TRBV5-1 and TRBJ2-3; no clear D gene. The germline CDR1 and CDR2 sequences are SGHRS and YFSETQ. The CDR3 sequence is 14 residues long. The V end was cut by 0 bases, the J end by 2 bases, with 7 bases between. The chain's CDR3 is CASSLGVSTDTQYF. The CDR3 nucleotides are TGCGCCAGCAGCTTGGGAGTTTCCACAGATACGCAGTATTTT. The full variable domain, rest sourced from reference TRBV5-1 and TRBJ2-3, is KAGVTQTPRYLIKTRGQQVTLSCSPISGHRSVSWYQQTPGQGLQFLFEYFSETQRNKGNFPGRFSGRQFSNSRSEMNVSTLELGDSALYLCASSLGVSTDTQYFGPGTRLTVL.

The rearrangement links TRBV7-8 to TRBJ2-7, with a weak D call TRBD1 (6 bases). V lost 5 bases and J lost 5, with 10 bases in between. Germline assignment: CDR1 SGHVS and CDR2 FQNEAQ. The CDR3 spans 12 residues. This CDR3 is CASSPGTNEQYV. The DNA for the CDR3 is TGTGCCAGCAGCCCTGGGACAAACGAGCAGTACGTC.